These 16 T cell receptor beta chains share one sample of origin, sequenced in a study of somatic mutations in cytotoxic T cells in rheumatoid arthritis. TCRdb keeps only in-frame clones here, not all; method: immunoSEQ multiplex PCR. The sample carries about 7,000 clones, around 75% recorded once. What was sequenced was CD8+ T cells sorted from blood. These receptors all stem from an adult with rheumatoid arthritis.

This chain links TRBV27 with TRBJ1-2; 10 nucleotides line up with TRBD1. The CDR3 loop spans 14 amino acids. Per germline, CDR1 MNHEY and CDR2 SMNVEV (reference sequence). J was trimmed by 8 bases and V by 1 base; bases with no gene match: 4. CDR3 protein: CASSLLTGGTGYTF. CDR3 nucleotide sequence: TGTGCCAGCAGTTTATTGACAGGGGGCACGGGCTACACCTTC.

The chain employs TRBV11-2 and TRBJ2-5; D not resolved. The germline CDR1 and CDR2 sequences are SGHAT and FQNNGV. Deletions cut 4 bases from V and 5 bases from J, with 14 bases between. CDR3 length equals 14 residues. Here the CDR3 reads CASSSRAEGETQYF. As DNA, the CDR3 is TGTGCCAGCAGCTCTCGGGCCGAAGGGGAGACCCAGTACTTC.

This clone was seen a single time. The chain is built from TRBV29-1 and TRBJ2-2; 7 bases match TRBD1. From germline, CDR1 is SQVTM and CDR2 ANQGSEA. V shed 6 bases and J 3 bases; nucleotides not matched to a gene: 10. This CDR3 has 15 amino acids. The CDR3 protein is CSVVTGESDTGELFF. CDR3 nucleotide sequence: TGCAGCGTAGTAACAGGGGAGAGTGACACCGGGGAGCTGTTTTTT.

This clone is medium-sized (0.01 to 0.1%). This chain uses TRBV4-1 with TRBJ2-1; 12 positions match TRBD2. Per the germline V gene, CDR1 is MGHRA and CDR2 is YSYEKL. The ends lost 11 bases at V and 9 bases at J; junction bases unmatched: 14. The CDR3 spans 15 residues. DNA for the CDR3: TGCGCCGCCAAGGTCACTAGCGGGGGGCAGGGTGAGCAGTTCTTC. Its protein product is CAAKVTSGGQGEQFF.

The chain links TRBV30 to TRBJ1-5, with 7 positions matching TRBD1. Trimming took 0 bases from V and 11 from J; bases not matched to a gene: 10. The CDR3 has 14 residues. Per the germline V gene, CDR1 is GTSNPN and CDR2 is SVGIG (reference sequence). CDR3 nucleotide sequence: TGTGCCTGGAGTGTACAGGCAGGGGGTGCATCCCAGCATTTT. The encoded protein is CAWSVQAGGASQHF.

Relative to its sample, this clone is medium-sized. Germline is not matched at one junction end, which may reflect a read error. This chain joins TRBV6-1 and TRBJ2-7; D remains ambiguous. The V gene's germline CDR1 is MNHNS and CDR2 SASEGT. This CDR3 is 11 amino acids long. The CDR3 reads CASSDRLQTGF. The CDR3 nucleotides read TGTGCCAGCAGTGATAGGCTACAGACCGGATTC.

The chain carries TRBV7-9 and TRBJ2-7; perhaps D is TRBD1 or TRBD2 (5 bases each). Per germline, CDR1 SEHNR and CDR2 FQNEAQ (reference sequence). The CDR3 totals 14 residues. Trimming pared 4 bases from V and 1 base from J, leaving 11 bases between. The CDR3 here is CASSSWDGSYEQYF. The CDR3 DNA is TGTGCCAGCAGCTCCTGGGACGGTTCCTACGAGCAGTACTTC.

This rearrangement joins TRBV7-8 to TRBJ2-2; either TRBD1 or TRBD2 may supply D (7 bases each). This CDR3 has 17 amino acids. V lost 5 bases, J lost 6 bases, and 22 bases lay in between. In germline, CDR1 is SGHVS, CDR2 FQNEAQ. CDR3 in amino acids: CASSQNRGLAGPGELFF. CDR3 DNA sequence: TGTGCCAGCAGCCAAAACAGGGGTTTAGCGGGTCCCGGGGAGCTGTTTTTT.

The sample holds a few counts of this clone. The chain has TRBV19 and TRBJ2-7; TRBD1 matches 7 bases. J lost 3 bases, V lost 3 bases, and 5 bases had no gene match. This CDR3 region has 14 residues. Germline CDR1 is LNHDA and CDR2 is SQIVND (reference sequence). The CDR3: CASSIRTGHYEQYF. Written as DNA, the CDR3 is TGTGCCAGTAGTATTCGGACAGGCCACTACGAGCAGTACTTC.

The CDR3 bases are TGTGCCAGCTCACCGGGCGTCGGGAGCGGAGGGGAGACCCAGTACTTC. It translates to CASSPGVGSGGETQYF. The chain couples TRBV18 to TRBJ2-5; D is perhaps TRBD2 (6 bases). Trimming took off 3 bases at V and 5 bases at J, with 19 bases between the two ends. This CDR3 contains 16 residues. The V gene's germline CDR1 is KGHSH and CDR2 LQKENI.

The chain carries TRBV10-3 and TRBJ2-2, with D possibly TRBD2 on 5 matching bases. The V gene lost 0 bases and the J gene lost 7 bases, with 12 bases spanning the gap. This CDR3 has 15 amino acids. Germline V gene lookup returns CDR1 ENHRY and CDR2 SYGVKD. The CDR3 bases are TGTGCCATCAGTGAGTCCTTCGGCCGGGACGGGGAGCTGTTTTTT. Amino acid sequence: CAISESFGRDGELFF.

The chain recombines TRBV9 with TRBJ1-4; no clear D. The germline CDR1 and CDR2 sequences are SGDLS and YYNGEE. Trimming took off 0 bases at V and 3 bases at J, with 6 bases between the two ends. There are 14 residues in the CDR3. CDR3 protein: CASSVVGANEKLFF. In DNA form, the CDR3 reads TGTGCCAGCAGCGTAGTAGGTGCTAATGAAAAACTGTTTTTT.

V is TRBV6-5 and J is TRBJ1-2; 7 bases map to TRBD1. The CDR3 runs 13 residues. Germline loops: CDR1 MNHEY, CDR2 SVGAGI. Losses at the gene ends were 4 bases for V and 4 bases for J; bases not matched to a gene: 3. The CDR3 sequence is CASSLGQTYGYTF. DNA of the CDR3: TGTGCCAGCAGTTTGGGACAGACCTATGGCTACACCTTC.

This chain uses TRBV7-9 with TRBJ1-2; 12 bases are a match to TRBD1. Germline V gene sequence: CDR1 SEHNR, CDR2 FQNEAQ (reference sequence). The CDR3 contains 16 residues. The ends lost 5 bases at V and 8 bases at J; junction bases unmatched: 12. This CDR3 is CASSESGTGGAGGYTF. The CDR3 DNA reads TGTGCCAGCAGCGAATCCGGGACAGGGGGCGCTGGGGGCTACACCTTC.

The V call is TRBV7-2, the J call TRBJ2-5; TRBD2 matches 9 bases. V shed 5 bases and J 5 bases; nucleotides not matched to a gene: 15. Germline assignment: CDR1 SGHTA and CDR2 FQGNSA. The CDR3 contains 17 residues. The CDR3 coding sequence is TGTGCCAGCAGCCCCCCGGGGAGCGGGGGGTTCCGGGAGACCCAGTACTTC. This codes for CASSPPGSGGFRETQYF.

This chain links TRBV14 with TRBJ1-3, with 8 positions matching TRBD1. Trimming cost V 3 bases and J 7 bases; bases outside gene matches: 5. Germline V gene lookup returns CDR1 SGHDN and CDR2 FVKESK. The CDR3 contains 14 residues. The DNA for the CDR3 is TGTGCCAGCAGCCACGGGACAGGATGGAACACCATATATTTT. Its translation: CASSHGTGWNTIYF.